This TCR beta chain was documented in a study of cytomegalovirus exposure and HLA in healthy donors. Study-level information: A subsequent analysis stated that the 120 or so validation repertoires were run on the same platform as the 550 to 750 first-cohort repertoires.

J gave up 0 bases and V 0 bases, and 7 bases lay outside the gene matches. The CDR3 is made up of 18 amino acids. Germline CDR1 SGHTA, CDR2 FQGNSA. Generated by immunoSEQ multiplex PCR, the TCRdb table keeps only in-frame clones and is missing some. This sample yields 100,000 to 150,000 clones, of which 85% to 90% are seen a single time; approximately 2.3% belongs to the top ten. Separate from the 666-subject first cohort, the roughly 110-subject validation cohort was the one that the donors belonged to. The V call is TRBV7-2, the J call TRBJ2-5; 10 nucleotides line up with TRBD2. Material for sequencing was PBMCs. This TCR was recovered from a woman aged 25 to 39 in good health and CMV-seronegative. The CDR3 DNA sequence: TGTGCCAGCAGCTTAGCCCCCCCGACTAGCGGGTACCAAGAGACCCAGTACTTC. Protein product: CASSLAPPTSGYQETQYF.